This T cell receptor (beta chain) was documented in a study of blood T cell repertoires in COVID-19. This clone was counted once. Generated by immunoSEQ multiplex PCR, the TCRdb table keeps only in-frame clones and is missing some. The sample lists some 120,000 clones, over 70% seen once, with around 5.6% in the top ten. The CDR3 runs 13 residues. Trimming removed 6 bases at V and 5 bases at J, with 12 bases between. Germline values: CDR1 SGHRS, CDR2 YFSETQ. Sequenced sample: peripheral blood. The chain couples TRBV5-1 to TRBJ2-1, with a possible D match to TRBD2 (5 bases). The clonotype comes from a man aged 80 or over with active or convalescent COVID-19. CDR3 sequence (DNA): TGCGCCAGCACAAACGGAGGTAACAATGAGCAGTTCTTC. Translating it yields CASTNGGNNEQFF.